Shown below are 18 T cell receptor beta chains from a single sample sequenced in a study of OX40 agonist ivuxolimab in advanced cancers. The data were produced by immunoSEQ multiplex PCR, yet TCRdb's version contains in-frame clones alone and is incomplete. The data show about 64,000 clones, roughly 80% seen once. The sample consisted of CD4+ or CD8+ T cells sorted from blood, taken in a trial of the OX40 agonist ivuxolimab. These receptors were obtained from an adult with an advanced solid tumor such as melanoma, head and neck, liver or kidney cancer.

This chain connects TRBV19 to TRBJ2-3; 7 bases are shared with TRBD1. Per the germline V gene, CDR1 is LNHDA and CDR2 is SQIVND (reference sequence). With 3 bases clipped from V and 4 bases from J, the junction kept 4 bases outside the gene matches. The CDR3 is 14 residues long. CDR3 residues: CASSIVQGADTQYF. CDR3 in DNA: TGTGCCAGTAGTATCGTGCAGGGGGCAGATACGCAGTATTTT. Filled out from reference TRBV19 and TRBJ2-3, the complete variable domain reads DGGITQSPKYLFRKEGQNVTLSCEQNLNHDAMYWYRQDPGQGLRLIYYSQIVNDFQKGDIAEGYSVSREKKESFPLTVTSAQKNPTAFYLCASSIVQGADTQYFGPGTRLTVL.

The V gene is TRBV28, the J gene TRBJ1-5, with a possible D match to TRBD1 (6 bases). V lost 7 bases and J 9 bases, leaving 13 bases between the germline ends. This CDR3 has 12 amino acids. The V gene's germline CDR1 is MDHEN and CDR2 SYDVKM. The CDR3, as DNA: TGTGCCAGCAAACCTGGACAGCGGCCCCAGCATTTT. Its translation is CASKPGQRPQHF. The complete variable domain, with remaining parts taken from reference TRBV28 and TRBJ1-5, reads DVKVTQSSRYLVKRTGEKVFLECVQDMDHENMFWYRQDPGLGLRLIYFSYDVKMKEKGDIPEGYSVSREKKERFSLILESASTNQTSMYLCASKPGQRPQHFGDGTRLSIL.

The chain uses TRBV5-6 and TRBJ2-2; a possible D gene is TRBD1 (5 bases). The CDR3 length is 15 residues. V was shortened by 4 bases and J by 1 base, with 11 bases between the two germline ends. Germline CDR1 reads SGHDT; CDR2 reads YYEEEE. CDR3 sequence: CASSPYTGNTGELFF. CDR3 nucleotide sequence: TGTGCCAGCAGCCCGTATACAGGGAACACCGGGGAGCTGTTTTTT.

V usage is TRBV7-6 and J usage is TRBJ1-4; possible D gene TRBD1, 5 bases. V lost 4 bases and J 3 bases, leaving 12 bases between the germline ends. Germline-derived CDR1 and CDR2 are SGHVS and FNYEAQ. The CDR3 is made up of 15 amino acids. The CDR3 sequence is CASSSLGGANEKLFF. The CDR3, as DNA: TGTGCCAGCAGCTCCCTCGGAGGGGCTAATGAAAAACTGTTTTTT. The full variable domain, rest sourced from reference TRBV7-6 and TRBJ1-4, is GAGVSQSPRYKVTKRGQDVALRCDPISGHVSLYWYRQALGQGPEFLTYFNYEAQQDKSGLPNDRFSAERPEGSISTLTIQRTEQRDSAMYRCASSSLGGANEKLFFGSGTQLSVL.

The genes are TRBV7-9 and TRBJ1-6, with D possibly matching TRBD1 (6 bases). The CDR3 is made up of 17 amino acids. V was pared by 5 bases and J by 1 base, with 15 bases between. Germline assignment: CDR1 SEHNR and CDR2 FQNEAQ (reference sequence). The CDR3 sequence is CASSRRPGQSYNSPLHF. The CDR3 nucleotides are TGTGCCAGCAGCCGCAGGCCAGGACAGTCCTATAATTCACCCCTCCACTTT.

This chain links TRBV29-1 with TRBJ2-1; the match to TRBD2 covers 10 bases. This CDR3 is 16 amino acids long. The V and J ends lost 3 bases and 0 bases, in that order; junction bases with no gene match: 5. Germline loops: CDR1 SQVTM, CDR2 ANQGSEA. This CDR3 is CSVEGLAWRSYNEQFF. The CDR3 nucleotides read TGCAGCGTTGAGGGACTAGCGTGGCGCTCCTACAATGAGCAGTTCTTC.

The chain couples TRBV28 to TRBJ1-6; unclear D gene. V lost 6 bases and J 2 bases, leaving 11 bases between the germline ends. CDR3 length: 15 residues. The germline V gene has CDR1 MDHEN and CDR2 SYDVKM. The CDR3 DNA reads TGTGCCAGCAGCCCCGGCAGTGCCTATAATTCACCCCTCCACTTT. Translating gives CASSPGSAYNSPLHF.

This chain links TRBV5-4 with TRBJ2-1; 8 bases fit TRBD1. This CDR3 contains 16 residues. V was pared by 4 bases and J by 10 bases, with 16 bases of the junction left unmatched. Per germline, CDR1 SGHNT and CDR2 YYREEE (reference sequence). The CDR3 sequence: CASSPRTGFSVGEQFF. Written as DNA, the CDR3 is TGTGCCAGCAGCCCCCGGACAGGGTTCAGCGTTGGGGAGCAGTTCTTC.

The chain joins TRBV7-6 to TRBJ2-7, with TRBD1 as a possible D gene (5 bases). There are 13 residues in the CDR3. Per germline, CDR1 SGHVS and CDR2 FNYEAQ. V was pared by 1 base and J by 2 bases, with 6 bases between. The CDR3 nucleotides read TGTGCCAGCAGCTTAGGACAGCCCTACGAGCAGTACTTC. It specifies CASSLGQPYEQYF.

The chain is built from TRBV7-6 and TRBJ2-2; 9 bases agree with TRBD2. V was pared by 3 bases and J by 1 base, with 3 bases of the junction left unmatched. Germline loops: CDR1 SGHVS, CDR2 FNYEAQ. The CDR3 covers 16 residues. CDR3 protein: CASSFLTSGNTGELFF. The DNA for the CDR3 is TGTGCCAGCAGCTTCCTGACTAGCGGGAACACCGGGGAGCTGTTTTTT.

The chain carries TRBV19 and TRBJ2-3, with 8 positions matching TRBD1. Germline V gene data show CDR1 as LNHDA and CDR2 as SQIVND (reference sequence). Trimming removed 9 bases from V and 1 base from J; junction bases left unmatched: 9. This CDR3 has 15 amino acids. This CDR3 is CASHPGQGGTDTQYF. CDR3 bases: TGTGCCAGCCACCCAGGACAGGGCGGCACAGATACGCAGTATTTT.

The gene calls are TRBV10-1 and TRBJ2-5; 8 nucleotides match TRBD2. The CDR3 spans 13 residues. V shed 8 bases, J shed 5 bases, and the junction held 7 bases outside the gene matches. Germline V gene sequence: CDR1 WNHNN, CDR2 SYGVQD (reference sequence). CDR3 in amino acids: CASGGREGETQYF. CDR3 coding DNA: TGCGCCAGCGGAGGCCGGGAGGGGGAGACCCAGTACTTC.

This chain links TRBV11-2 with TRBJ2-7; 9 nucleotides agree with TRBD1. This CDR3 comprises 16 residues. Germline V gene sequence: CDR1 SGHAT, CDR2 FQNNGV. V shed 1 base, J shed 3 bases, and the junction held 7 bases outside the gene matches. CDR3 sequence (DNA): TGTGCCAGCAGCTTAGGTGTCCGGGACAGGGACTACGAGCAGTACTTC. Encoded protein: CASSLGVRDRDYEQYF.

This chain links TRBV7-3 with TRBJ2-3, with 8 nucleotides matching TRBD2. This CDR3 has 15 residues. CDR1 SGHTA and CDR2 FQGTGA come from the germline V gene. V was pared by 7 bases and J by 2 bases, with 8 bases of the junction left unmatched. The DNA for the CDR3 is TGTGCCAGCAATCAGGGCGGGAGGAACACAGATACGCAGTATTTT. It codes for CASNQGGRNTDTQYF.

J is TRBJ2-5 and V is TRBV6-5, with 7 bases aligning to TRBD2. This CDR3 spans 14 amino acids. In germline, CDR1 is MNHEY, CDR2 SVGAGI. Trimming cost V 0 bases and J 5 bases; bases outside gene matches: 3. The CDR3 bases are TGTGCCAGCAGTTACTCGAACGGGGGGGAGACCCAGTACTTC. Translation: CASSYSNGGETQYF.

This clone was recorded a few times. The V and J genes are TRBV5-6 and TRBJ2-7, with D perhaps TRBD1 (6 bases). This CDR3 contains 12 residues. CDR1 is SGHDT, CDR2 YYEEEE, per germline. V was trimmed by 1 base and J by 6 bases, leaving 8 bases between them. The CDR3 spells CASSLSGVEQYF. The CDR3, as DNA: TGTGCCAGCAGCTTGTCAGGGGTCGAGCAGTACTTC.

In DNA, the CDR3 is TGTGCCAGCACTCTACTAGCGGGAGCGATCGAGCAGTACTTC. It codes for CASTLLAGAIEQYF. The chain has TRBV6-1 and TRBJ2-7, with 11 bases lining up with TRBD2. This CDR3 spans 14 amino acids. Germline V gene data show CDR1 as MNHNS and CDR2 as SASEGT. V was clipped by 7 bases and J by 6 bases; unmatched bases: 8.

V and J are TRBV9 and TRBJ1-1, with D perhaps matching TRBD1 (6 bases). This CDR3 spans 15 amino acids. Germline V CDR1 and CDR2: SGDLS, YYNGEE. Deletions cut 0 bases from V and 1 base from J, with 10 bases between. This chain's CDR3 is CASSVGGASNTEAFF. The CDR3 nucleotides read TGTGCCAGCAGCGTAGGGGGGGCCTCGAACACTGAAGCTTTCTTT.